The 29 T cell receptor beta chains below come from one sample, sequenced in a study of blood T cell repertoires in COVID-19 (dated by TCRdb to the early 2020s). To prepare the library, the immunoSEQ multiplex PCR assay was applied. TCRdb carries this immuneACCESS record with in-frame sequences only. Its versions omit some clonotypes, under half of them owing to an unresolved V gene in the studies checked, with the rest unexplained. In all, the sample holds roughly 97,000 clones, and roughly 80% of those were seen once. The leading ten clones occupy about 4.8% of the sample. The sample comprised peripheral blood. The source is a man in his fifties or sixties with acute or convalescent COVID-19.

V gene TRBV4-1 combines with J gene TRBJ2-2, with 13 positions matching TRBD2. The trim removed 3 bases at V and 4 bases at J, leaving 5 bases unmatched. CDR3 length: 17 amino acids. Germline V gives CDR1 MGHRA, CDR2 YSYEKL. DNA for the CDR3: TGCGCCAGCAGCCAGCTGACTAGCGGGAGGCGCACCGGGGAGCTGTTTTTT. The encoded protein is CASSQLTSGRRTGELFF.

About this clone itself: Other DNA sequences in this specimen translate into the identical CDR3. The V and J genes are TRBV11-2 and TRBJ1-2; maybe TRBD1 (6 bases). Germline V gives CDR1 SGHAT, CDR2 FQNNGV. The CDR3 is made up of 13 amino acids. The germline V and J ends were trimmed by 0 bases and 8 bases, with 10 bases remaining between them. The CDR3 bases are TGTGCCAGCAGCTTAGATCTTGGGGGCGGCTACACCTTC. It translates to CASSLDLGGGYTF. The whole variable domain, remainder taken from reference TRBV11-2 and TRBJ1-2, is EAGVAQSPRYKIIEKRQSVAFWCNPISGHATLYWYQQILGQGPKLLIQFQNNGVVDDSQLPKDRFSAERLKGVDSTLKIQPAKLEDSAVYLCASSLDLGGGYTFGSGTRLTVV.

The chain couples TRBV6-2 or TRBV6-3 to TRBJ2-5, with a possible D match to TRBD1 (6 bases). Germline V gene sequence: CDR1 MNHEY, CDR2 SVGEGT. V was clipped by 6 bases and J by 2 bases, with 16 bases between them. CDR3 length: 15 amino acids. The CDR3 protein is CASSSPPTGQETQYF. The CDR3 DNA reads as TGTGCCAGCAGCTCTCCGCCCACAGGGCAAGAGACCCAGTACTTC.

This chain joins TRBV7-9 and TRBJ1-2; 7 bases match TRBD1. V dropped 5 bases and J dropped 2; count of bases not matched to a gene: 8. The CDR3 runs 15 residues. Per the germline V gene, CDR1 is SEHNR and CDR2 is FQNEAQ (reference sequence). The CDR3 spells CASSRGQDLNYGYTF. CDR3 DNA sequence: TGTGCCAGCAGCCGTGGACAGGATCTGAACTATGGCTACACCTTC.

This clone was counted a single time. This chain connects TRBV11-3 to TRBJ2-3, with TRBD2 identical over 9 bases. Germline V CDR1 and CDR2: SGHNT, YENEEA. The CDR3 spans 15 residues. Trimming cost V 2 bases and J 4 bases; bases outside gene matches: 4. The CDR3 sequence: CASSLLAGWADTQYF. CDR3 bases: TGTGCCAGCAGCTTACTAGCGGGGTGGGCAGATACGCAGTATTTT.

Only a few counts were recorded for this clone. V usage is TRBV4-1 and J usage is TRBJ1-1; 10 bases map to TRBD1. V dropped 1 base and J dropped 6; count of bases not matched to a gene: 14. The CDR3 loop spans 18 amino acids. Germline CDR1 and CDR2: MGHRA and YSYEKL. The CDR3 is CASSQVIRDRGGGPEAFF. CDR3 sequence (DNA): TGCGCCAGCAGCCAAGTGATCCGGGACAGGGGAGGCGGACCTGAAGCTTTCTTT.

V and J are TRBV2 and TRBJ2-4; the match to TRBD2 covers 13 bases. The CDR3 covers 17 residues. V gave up 1 base and J gave up 8 bases; unmatched junction bases: 8. Germline V gene lookup returns CDR1 SNHLY and CDR2 FYNNEI. CDR3 residues: CASSEGLGLAGEDIQYF. For the CDR3, the DNA is TGTGCCAGCAGTGAAGGATTAGGACTAGCGGGGGAGGACATTCAGTACTTC.

This clone has a single count. The chain combines TRBV9 with TRBJ2-1; TRBD2 matches at 10 bases. The CDR3 extends over 15 amino acids. Germline V gene sequence: CDR1 SGDLS, CDR2 YYNGEE. With 4 bases clipped from V and 4 bases from J, the junction kept 5 bases outside the gene matches. The CDR3 is CASSPRLAGYNEQFF. The CDR3 DNA reads TGTGCCAGCAGCCCCCGACTAGCGGGTTACAATGAGCAGTTCTTC. Full variable domain (outside the CDR3, taken from reference TRBV9 and TRBJ2-1): DSGVTQTPKHLITATGQRVTLRCSPRSGDLSVYWYQQSLDQGLQFLIQYYNGEERAKGNILERFSAQQFPDLHSELNLSSLELGDSALYFCASSPRLAGYNEQFFGPGTRLTVL.

The chain uses TRBV11-3 and TRBJ2-1; possible D gene TRBD2, 5 bases. The CDR3 is 15 amino acids. The germline gives CDR1 SGHNT, CDR2 YENEEA. The V gene lost 5 bases and the J gene lost 6 bases, with 17 bases spanning the gap. The DNA for the CDR3 is TGTGCCAGCAGCCCTAGCAGGTTTGCAGTCAATGAGCAGTTCTTC. Its translation is CASSPSRFAVNEQFF. Full variable domain (outside the CDR3, taken from reference TRBV11-3 and TRBJ2-1): EAGVVQSPRYKIIEKKQPVAFWCNPISGHNTLYWYLQNLGQGPELLIRYENEEAVDDSQLPKDRFSAERLKGVDSTLKIQPAELGDSAVYLCASSPSRFAVNEQFFGPGTRLTVL.

The CDR3 nucleotides read TGTGCCAGCAGTACAGGGGGAAGTGGCTACACCTTC. It yields the protein CASSTGGSGYTF. V gene TRBV6-5 combines with J gene TRBJ1-2; 8 positions agree with TRBD1. The J segment lost 7 bases and the V segment lost 5 bases, leaving 3 bases of the junction unmatched. Per germline, CDR1 MNHEY and CDR2 SVGAGI. The CDR3 has 12 amino acids.

J is TRBJ2-2 and V is TRBV5-1; D perhaps matches TRBD1 (6 bases). The CDR3 runs to 14 residues. Germline assignment: CDR1 SGHRS and CDR2 YFSETQ. Trimming shortened V by 3 bases and J by 2 bases, and 8 bases separated the two germline ends. The CDR3 coding sequence is TGCGCCAGCAGCTGGGGACATAACACCGGGGAGCTGTTTTTT. As protein: CASSWGHNTGELFF.

This chain links TRBV11-1 with TRBJ2-2, with TRBD1 matching 11 bases. The length of the CDR3 is 15 residues. The V gene end was trimmed by 7 bases and the J gene end by 7 bases; junction bases not matched to a gene: 8. Per germline, CDR1 SGHAT and CDR2 FQDESV (reference sequence). CDR3 nucleotides: TGTGCCAGCACTGGGGGACAGGGGGTTTTCGGGGAGCTGTTTTTT. It specifies CASTGGQGVFGELFF. The full variable domain, rest sourced from reference TRBV11-1 and TRBJ2-2, is EAEVAQSPRYKITEKSQAVAFWCDPISGHATLYWYRQILGQGPELLVQFQDESVVDDSQLPKDRFSAERLKGVDSTLKIQPAELGDSAMYLCASTGGQGVFGELFFGEGSRLTVL.

The V call is TRBV19, the J call TRBJ1-2; 8 nucleotides agree with TRBD1. J gave up 4 bases and V 6 bases, and 7 bases lay outside the gene matches. In germline, CDR1 is LNHDA, CDR2 SQIVND (reference sequence). This CDR3 comprises 14 residues. In DNA, the CDR3 is TGTGCCAGTAGGGAAACAGGGGGGAGCTATGGCTACACCTTC. As protein: CASRETGGSYGYTF.

J is TRBJ2-1 and V is TRBV11-2; D may be TRBD2 (6 bases). The CDR3 contains 16 residues. With 5 bases removed from V and 4 bases from J, the gap between germline ends came to 18 bases. Germline CDR1 reads SGHAT; CDR2 reads FQNNGV. CDR3 in DNA: TGTGCCAGCAGCGTAAACCCGGGACTGTATTACAATGAGCAGTTCTTC. Translating it yields CASSVNPGLYYNEQFF.

The CDR3 here is CASRTVTGASYGYTF. CDR3 coding DNA: TGCGCCAGCAGAACAGTAACAGGGGCTTCCTATGGCTACACCTTC. This chain links TRBV5-1 with TRBJ1-2; 7 bases agree with TRBD1. The length of the CDR3 is 15 residues. J was trimmed by 4 bases and V by 5 bases; bases with no gene match: 11. CDR1 is SGHRS and CDR2 is YFSETQ in the germline V gene.

The chain has TRBV7-3 and TRBJ2-3; TRBD2 agrees at 8 bases. J lost 1 base, V lost 0 bases, and 3 bases had no gene match. This CDR3 contains 16 residues. Germline V gives CDR1 SGHTA, CDR2 FQGTGA. The CDR3 is CASSLTGGRRTDTQYF. In DNA, the CDR3 is TGTGCCAGCAGCTTAACTGGCGGGAGGCGCACAGATACGCAGTATTTT.

V usage is TRBV9 and J usage is TRBJ1-5; D is unresolved. From germline, CDR1 is SGDLS and CDR2 YYNGEE. The germline V and J ends were trimmed by 0 bases and 2 bases, with 6 bases remaining between them. CDR3 length equals 14 residues. CDR3 loop: CASSVDGGNQPQHF. CDR3 DNA: TGTGCCAGCAGCGTAGACGGAGGCAATCAGCCCCAGCATTTT. The variable domain in full, completed from reference TRBV9 and TRBJ1-5, reads DSGVTQTPKHLITATGQRVTLRCSPRSGDLSVYWYQQSLDQGLQFLIQYYNGEERAKGNILERFSAQQFPDLHSELNLSSLELGDSALYFCASSVDGGNQPQHFGDGTRLSIL.

The J gene is TRBJ2-1, the V gene TRBV5-4; 8 positions agree with TRBD1. This CDR3 has 15 residues. Germline trimming cut 3 bases from V and 6 bases from J; bases unmatched to any gene: 8. Looked up from germline, CDR1 is SGHNT and CDR2 is YYREEE (reference sequence). CDR3 in DNA: TGTGCCAGCAGCTCCGGGACAGGTAGCTTCAATGAGCAGTTCTTC. Translating gives CASSSGTGSFNEQFF.

This clone was found once. The rearrangement uses TRBV10-3 and TRBJ1-1; tentative D call: TRBD1 (5 bases). The CDR3 totals 14 residues. Germline-derived CDR1 and CDR2 are ENHRY and SYGVKD. V lost 4 bases, J lost 3 bases, and 12 bases lay in between. In nucleotides, the CDR3 is TGTGCCATCAGTGTAACCCTAGGGGACACTGAAGCTTTCTTT. This sequence encodes CAISVTLGDTEAFF.

The chain links TRBV6-5 to TRBJ2-7, with D tentatively TRBD1 (5 bases). This CDR3 spans 13 amino acids. Germline assignment: CDR1 MNHEY and CDR2 SVGAGI. The V end was cut by 6 bases, the J end by 6 bases, with 15 bases between. The CDR3 here is CASRPAQGGEQYF. CDR3 sequence (DNA): TGTGCCAGCAGACCCGCTCAGGGTGGCGAGCAGTACTTC.

The chain recombines TRBV7-2 with TRBJ1-2; D call uncertain. The CDR3 extends over 13 amino acids. The V end was cut by 1 base, the J end by 4 bases, with 7 bases between. Germline V gene lookup returns CDR1 SGHTA and CDR2 FQGNSA. DNA of the CDR3: TGTGCCAGCAGCTTAGTATCGGTCTATGGCTACACCTTC. Translated: CASSLVSVYGYTF.

This chain uses TRBV7-3 with TRBJ2-2; no firm D call. Germline loops: CDR1 SGHTA, CDR2 FQGTGA. V was trimmed by 5 bases and J by 4 bases, leaving 11 bases between them. The length of the CDR3 is 14 residues. The CDR3 sequence: CASSPVYPTGELFF. The CDR3 coding sequence is TGTGCCAGCAGCCCGGTGTACCCCACCGGGGAGCTGTTTTTT. Variable domain in full (rest from reference TRBV7-3 and TRBJ2-2): GAGVSQTPSNKVTEKGKYVELRCDPISGHTALYWYRQSLGQGPEFLIYFQGTGAADDSGLPNDRFFAVRPEGSVSTLKIQRTERGDSAVYLCASSPVYPTGELFFGEGSRLTVL.

The chain links TRBV19 to TRBJ2-5; 7 bases align to TRBD1. Germline lookup yields CDR1 LNHDA and CDR2 SQIVND (reference sequence). V shed 6 bases, J shed 1 base, and the junction held 8 bases outside the gene matches. CDR3 length: 15 residues. CDR3 nucleotides: TGTGCCAGTAGAATACAGGGGTCGGCCCAAGAGACCCAGTACTTC. Translated: CASRIQGSAQETQYF.

This chain links TRBV19 with TRBJ1-1; 7 bases fit TRBD1. Germline CDR1 is LNHDA and CDR2 is SQIVND (reference sequence). The trim removed 3 bases at V and 5 bases at J, leaving 6 bases unmatched. The CDR3 covers 14 residues. The CDR3 reads CASSMTRGWTEAFF. CDR3 coding DNA: TGTGCCAGTAGTATGACCAGGGGGTGGACTGAAGCTTTCTTT.

This chain links TRBV24-1 with TRBJ1-5; no firm D call. CDR1 KGHDR and CDR2 SFDVKD come from the germline V gene. V lost 2 bases, J lost 4 bases, and 14 bases lay in between. This CDR3 has 16 residues. CDR3 residues: CATSDSRGPSNQPQHF. The CDR3, as DNA: TGTGCCACCAGTGATTCCCGAGGCCCGAGTAATCAGCCCCAGCATTTT.

V usage is TRBV7-6 and J usage is TRBJ2-1, with TRBD1 identical over 9 bases. The CDR3 loop spans 16 amino acids. Per germline, CDR1 SGHVS and CDR2 FNYEAQ. The junction had 6 bases not matched to a gene; V was cut back by 0 bases and J by 6 bases. CDR3: CASSLAPGQGTNEQFF. The CDR3 DNA is TGTGCCAGCAGCTTAGCCCCGGGACAGGGTACCAATGAGCAGTTCTTC.

The rearrangement links TRBV7-9 to TRBJ2-7, with D hard to call. The CDR3 covers 12 residues. Germline V gene data show CDR1 as SEHNR and CDR2 as FQNEAQ (reference sequence). Trimming cost V 1 base and J 3 bases, with 4 bases left between them. CDR3: CASSLGVYEQYF. CDR3 bases: TGTGCCAGCAGCTTAGGAGTCTACGAGCAGTACTTC.

The chain carries TRBV12-5 and TRBJ1-5; D possibly corresponds to TRBD1 (6 bases). Germline V gene lookup returns CDR1 LGHNT and CDR2 FRNRAP. Trimming cost V 5 bases and J 4 bases, with 12 bases left between them. There are 14 residues in the CDR3. The CDR3 loop reads CASGTGQPNQPQHF. CDR3 DNA sequence: TGTGCTAGTGGTACTGGACAGCCAAATCAGCCCCAGCATTTT.

The V and J genes are TRBV5-1 and TRBJ1-6; D is ambiguous. The CDR3 is made up of 15 amino acids. Trimming stripped 0 bases from V and 8 bases from J, with 12 bases between. Looked up from germline, CDR1 is SGHRS and CDR2 is YFSETQ. The CDR3 region is CASSLAGGGYSPLHF. CDR3 nucleotide sequence: TGCGCCAGCAGCTTGGCAGGAGGTGGTTATTCACCCCTCCACTTT.